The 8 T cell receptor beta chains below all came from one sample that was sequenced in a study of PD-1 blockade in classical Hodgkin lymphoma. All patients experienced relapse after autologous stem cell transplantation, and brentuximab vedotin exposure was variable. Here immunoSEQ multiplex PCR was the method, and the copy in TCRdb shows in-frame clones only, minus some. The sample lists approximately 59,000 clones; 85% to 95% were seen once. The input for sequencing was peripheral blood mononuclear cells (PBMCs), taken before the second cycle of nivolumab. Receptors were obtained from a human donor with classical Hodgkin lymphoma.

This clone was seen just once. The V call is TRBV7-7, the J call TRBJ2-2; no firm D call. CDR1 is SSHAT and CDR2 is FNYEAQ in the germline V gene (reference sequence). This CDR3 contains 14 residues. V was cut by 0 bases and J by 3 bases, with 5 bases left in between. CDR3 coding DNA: TGTGCCAGCAGCTTAGCGGTGTACACCGGGGAGCTGTTTTTT. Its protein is CASSLAVYTGELFF.

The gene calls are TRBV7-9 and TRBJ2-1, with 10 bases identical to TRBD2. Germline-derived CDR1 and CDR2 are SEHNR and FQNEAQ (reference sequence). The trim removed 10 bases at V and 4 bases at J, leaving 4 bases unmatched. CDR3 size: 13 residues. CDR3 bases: TGTGCCACCGGGACTAGCGAATACAATGAGCAGTTCTTC. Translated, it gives CATGTSEYNEQFF.

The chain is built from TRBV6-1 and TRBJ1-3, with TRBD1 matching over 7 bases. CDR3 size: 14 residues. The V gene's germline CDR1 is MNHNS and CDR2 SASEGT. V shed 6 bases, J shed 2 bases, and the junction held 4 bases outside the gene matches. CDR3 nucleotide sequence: TGTGCCAGCAGCACCGACAGGGCTGGAAACACCATATATTTT. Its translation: CASSTDRAGNTIYF.

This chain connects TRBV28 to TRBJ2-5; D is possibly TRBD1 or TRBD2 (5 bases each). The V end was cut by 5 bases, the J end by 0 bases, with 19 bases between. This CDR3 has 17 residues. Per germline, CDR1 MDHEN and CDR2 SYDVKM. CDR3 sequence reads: CASSPGTKILYQETQYF. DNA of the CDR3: TGTGCCAGCAGTCCCGGGACCAAAATCCTGTACCAAGAGACCCAGTACTTC.

DNA for the CDR3: TGTGCCAGCAGGGGGACACTCAAAGGGCAGCCCCAGCATTTT. This gives the protein CASRGTLKGQPQHF. The chain couples TRBV6-1 to TRBJ1-5, with D tentatively TRBD1 (6 bases). V dropped 6 bases and J dropped 7 bases, with 16 bases sitting between them. There are 14 residues in the CDR3. Germline CDR1 reads MNHNS; CDR2 reads SASEGT.

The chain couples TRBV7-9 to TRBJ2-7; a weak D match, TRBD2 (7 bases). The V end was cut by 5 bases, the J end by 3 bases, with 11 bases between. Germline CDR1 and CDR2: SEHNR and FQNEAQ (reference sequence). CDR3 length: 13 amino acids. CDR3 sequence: CASSGGGGYEQYF. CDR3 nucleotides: TGTGCCAGCAGCGGGGGAGGGGGCTACGAGCAGTACTTC.

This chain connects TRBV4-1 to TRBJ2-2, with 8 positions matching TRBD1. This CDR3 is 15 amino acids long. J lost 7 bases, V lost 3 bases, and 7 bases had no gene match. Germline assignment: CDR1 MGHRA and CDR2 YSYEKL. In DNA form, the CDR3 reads TGCGCCAGCAGCCACGGGACAGGTTGGGGCGGGGAGCTGTTTTTT. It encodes CASSHGTGWGGELFF.

CDR3 coding DNA: TGTGCCAGCAGTCTCCTACAGGACCTGGAGCAGTACTTC. This gives the protein CASSLLQDLEQYF. The chain combines TRBV27 with TRBJ2-7, with D perhaps matching TRBD1 (5 bases). CDR3 length: 13 residues. Trimming removed 5 bases from V and 7 bases from J, with 15 bases in between. Per the germline V gene, CDR1 is MNHEY and CDR2 is SMNVEV (reference sequence).